These T cell receptor beta chains were read from a single sample in a study of CD8 T cells in ankylosing spondylitis. TCRdb re-called the 5' RACE reads through MiXCR, storing one row per CDR3 protein. The table shows a few hundred thousand distinct CDR3 sequences, with over 15% occurring only once. The sequencing sample was made of blood, either unsorted or a sorted T cell fraction (not recorded which). The source of these receptors is a male donor with ankylosing spondylitis or in good health (not recorded which). CDR3s include the opening cysteine and the closing phenylalanine or tryptophan. D genes are given only for firm matches. Expanded clones are given a class, and other clones once, few, many or no size at all.

CDR3aa	CDR3nt	abundance	v_gene	d_gene	j_gene
CASSGWTSGSITDTQYF	TGTGCCAGCAGCGGATGGACTAGCGGGAGCATAACAGATACGCAGTATTTT	few	TRBV9	TRBD2	TRBJ2-3
CASTLAGGYNEQFF	TGTGCCAGCACCCTAGCGGGAGGGTACAATGAGCAGTTCTTC	few	TRBV12-3/TRBV12-4	TRBD2	TRBJ2-1
CASSSSGRADEQFF	TGTGCCAGCAGTTCTAGCGGGAGGGCCGATGAGCAGTTCTTC	NA	TRBV6-5	TRBD2	TRBJ2-1
CASSPGGLHTDTQYF	TGTGCCAGCAGCCCTGGGGGACTACACACAGATACGCAGTATTTT	NA	TRBV9	TRBD2	TRBJ2-3
CASSFRVAMNTEAFF	TGCGCCAGCAGCTTCAGGGTCGCCATGAACACTGAAGCTTTCTTT	few	TRBV5-1	NA	TRBJ1-1
CASSFRAGEQFF	TGTGCCAGCAGTTTTCGGGCGGGTGAGCAGTTCTTC	few	TRBV27	NA	TRBJ2-1
CASSYGAAGFTFF	TGTGCCAGCAGTTACGGGGCTGCGGGGTTTACGTTCTTC	NA	TRBV6-5	NA	TRBJ2-1
CASSGFRLAGEFNEQFF	TGTGCCAGCAGTGGATTTCGACTAGCGGGAGAGTTCAATGAGCAGTTCTTC	few	TRBV2	TRBD2	TRBJ2-1
CASSSYRGPIVFF	TGTGCCAGCAGCTCGTACAGGGGGCCGATTGTTTTCTTT	NA	TRBV11-2	TRBD1	TRBJ1-1
CSASGGRASYEQYF	TGCAGTGCTAGTGGGGGGAGGGCCTCCTACGAGCAGTACTTC	many	TRBV20-1	TRBD2	TRBJ2-7
CASSNPEQGWGETQYF	TGTGCCAGCAGCAACCCGGAACAGGGTTGGGGGGAGACCCAGTACTTC	NA	TRBV11-2	NA	TRBJ2-5
CATSRGLGNSLYEQYF	TGTGCCACCAGCAGAGGTTTGGGGAATTCGCTGTACGAGCAGTACTTC	NA	TRBV15	NA	TRBJ2-7
CASSPYPDWAYNEQFF	TGTGCCAGCAGCCCCTATCCGGACTGGGCTTACAATGAGCAGTTCTTC	few	TRBV11-1	NA	TRBJ2-1
CASSLPDTYNEQFF	TGTGCCAGCAGCTTACCCGACACGTACAATGAGCAGTTCTTC	NA	TRBV7-9	NA	TRBJ2-1
CSVKFWKEWYEQYF	TGCAGCGTTAAGTTTTGGAAGGAGTGGTACGAGCAGTACTTC	NA	TRBV29-1	NA	TRBJ2-7
CASSQATSASYEQYF	TGTGCCAGCAGCCAAGCGACTAGCGCTTCCTACGAGCAGTACTTC	NA	TRBV4-2	TRBD2	TRBJ2-7
CASSLGQGLHSGNTIYF	TGTGCCAGCAGCCTGGGACAGGGACTCCACTCTGGAAACACCATATATTTT	NA	TRBV5-4	TRBD1	TRBJ1-3
CSADGTSYNEQFF	TGCAGTGCTGACGGGACGAGTTACAATGAGCAGTTCTTC	NA	TRBV20-1	NA	TRBJ2-1
CSARDKDLAGGYEQYF	TGCAGTGCTAGAGATAAAGATCTAGCGGGAGGCTACGAGCAGTACTTC	few	TRBV20-1	TRBD2	TRBJ2-7
CASSLLPGRAYGYTF	TGTGCCAGCAGCTTACTACCGGGGAGAGCCTATGGCTACACCTTC	NA	TRBV13	NA	TRBJ1-2